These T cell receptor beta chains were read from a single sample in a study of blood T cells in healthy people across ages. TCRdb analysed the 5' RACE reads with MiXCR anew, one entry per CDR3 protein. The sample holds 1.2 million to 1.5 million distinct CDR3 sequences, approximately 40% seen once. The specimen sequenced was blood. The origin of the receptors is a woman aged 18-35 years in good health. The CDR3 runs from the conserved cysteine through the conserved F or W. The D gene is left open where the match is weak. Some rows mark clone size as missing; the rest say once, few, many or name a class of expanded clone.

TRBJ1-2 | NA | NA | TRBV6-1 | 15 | TGTGCCAGCACCTACGTGGAACAGGGCAGCTATGGCTACACCTTC | CASTYVEQGSYGYTF
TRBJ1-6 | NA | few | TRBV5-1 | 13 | TGCGCCAGCCGGGGCCTGAATAATTCACCCCTCCACTTT | CASRGLNNSPLHF
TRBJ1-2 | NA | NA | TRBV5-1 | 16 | TGCGCCAGCAGCGGAGCTTCCGGGACGGCCGTCTATGGCTACACCTTC | CASSGASGTAVYGYTF
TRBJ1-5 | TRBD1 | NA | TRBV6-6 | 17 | TGTGCCAGCAGTTACGGCGTCGGGACAGAGAGCAATCAGCCCCAGCATTTT | CASSYGVGTESNQPQHF
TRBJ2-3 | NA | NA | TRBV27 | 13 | TGTGCCAGCAGTCACCCCGGGGTAGATACGCAGTATTTT | CASSHPGVDTQYF
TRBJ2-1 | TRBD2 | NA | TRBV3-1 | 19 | TGTGCCAGCAGCCAAGACCCCAAATGGCGGGAGGGCCCCAACAATGAGCAGTTCTTC | CASSQDPKWREGPNNEQFF
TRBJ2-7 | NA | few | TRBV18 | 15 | TGTGCCAGCTCACCATCGGTGGGGGGCTCCTACGAGCAGTACTTC | CASSPSVGGSYEQYF
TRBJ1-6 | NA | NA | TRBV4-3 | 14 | TGCGCCAGCAGCCAGGGTATCGGCGGTTCACCCCTCCACTTT | CASSQGIGGSPLHF
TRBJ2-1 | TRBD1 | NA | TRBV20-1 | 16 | TGCAGTGCTAGAGTAAGGGACAGCCGCTCCTACAATGAGCAGTTCTTC | CSARVRDSRSYNEQFF
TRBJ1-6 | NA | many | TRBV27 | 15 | TGTGCCAGCAGTTTATCGGGGGGCCTTAATTCACCCCTCCACTTT | CASSLSGGLNSPLHF
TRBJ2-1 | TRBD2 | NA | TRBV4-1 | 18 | TGCGCCAGCAGCCAAGGGACCGGGACTAGCGGGACCTACAATGAGCAGTTCTTC | CASSQGTGTSGTYNEQFF
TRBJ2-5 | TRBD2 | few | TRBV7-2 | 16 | TGTGCCAGCAGCCCCTTGACTAGCGGGAGTTTCGAGACCCAGTACTTC | CASSPLTSGSFETQYF
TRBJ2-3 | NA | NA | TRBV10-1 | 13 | TGCGCCAGCAGTGGAGTTCCTACAGATACGCAGTATTTT | CASSGVPTDTQYF
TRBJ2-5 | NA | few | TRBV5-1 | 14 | TGCGCCAGCAGCTTGATGACCCCGGCTGAGACCCAGTACTTC | CASSLMTPAETQYF
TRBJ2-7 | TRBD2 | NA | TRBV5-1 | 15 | TGCGCCAGCAGCCCTCGGGGTAGCGGGGATAATGAGCAGTACTTC | CASSPRGSGDNEQYF
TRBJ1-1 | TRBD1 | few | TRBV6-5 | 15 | TGTGCCAGCAGTTACTCGACCAGGGGGTCCACTGAAGCTTTCTTT | CASSYSTRGSTEAFF
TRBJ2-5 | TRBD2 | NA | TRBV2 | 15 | TGTGCCAGCAGTGAACGGTTAGCGGGGGTAGAGACCCAGTACTTC | CASSERLAGVETQYF
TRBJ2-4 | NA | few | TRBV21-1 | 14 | TGTGCCAGCAGCAGGCCACGGGTAAAAAACATTCAGTACTTC | CASSRPRVKNIQYF
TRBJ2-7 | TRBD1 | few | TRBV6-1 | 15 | TGTGCCAGCAGTAACAGGGGGCACCAAGGGACTAAGCAGTACTTC | CASSNRGHQGTKQYF
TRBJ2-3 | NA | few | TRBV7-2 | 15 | TGTGCCAGCAGCTCGTCCCCCTCGGGATACGATACGCAGTATTTT | CASSSSPSGYDTQYF
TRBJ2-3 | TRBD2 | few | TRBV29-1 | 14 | TGCAGCGTTAGGAGCGGGGGCCTCACAGATACGCAGTATTTT | CSVRSGGLTDTQYF
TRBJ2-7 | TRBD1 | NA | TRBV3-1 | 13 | TGTGCCAGCAGGGACAGGGTTTCCTACGAGCAGTACTTC | CASRDRVSYEQYF
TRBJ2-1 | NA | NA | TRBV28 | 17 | TGTGCCAGCAGTCCTACCCTGAATAGCGGACGTTACAATGAGCAGTTCTTC | CASSPTLNSGRYNEQFF
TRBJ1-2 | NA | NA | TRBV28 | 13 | TGTGCCAGCAGTTTAAGGAGAGACAATGGCTACACCTTC | CASSLRRDNGYTF
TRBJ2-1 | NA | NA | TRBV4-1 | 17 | TGCGCCAGCGGCCAAGATCTGGGGACGGGCCCATACGGTGAGCAGTTCTTC | CASGQDLGTGPYGEQFF
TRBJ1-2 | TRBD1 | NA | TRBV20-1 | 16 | TGCAGTGCTAGCTCCGGGACAGCAAAAATTAACTATGGCTACACCTTC | CSASSGTAKINYGYTF
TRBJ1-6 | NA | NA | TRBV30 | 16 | TGTGCCTGGAGTGTAACGCCGAACTACTATAATTCACCCCTCCACTTT | CAWSVTPNYYNSPLHF
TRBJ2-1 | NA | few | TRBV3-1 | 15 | TGTGCCAGCAGTCCGGGACTCCAAGGGACATATGAGCAGTTCTTC | CASSPGLQGTYEQFF
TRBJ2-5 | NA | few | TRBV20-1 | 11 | TGCAGTGTCCCACTACTGGAGACCCAGTACTTC | CSVPLLETQYF
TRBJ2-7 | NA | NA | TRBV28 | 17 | TGTGCCAGCAGTTTCCTGTTTCTCGGGACAACAGACCACGAGCAGTACTTC | CASSFLFLGTTDHEQYF
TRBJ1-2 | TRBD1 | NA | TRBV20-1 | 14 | TGCTGTGCTAGAGGGGACAGGGGCCGACTTGGCTACACCTTC | CCARGDRGRLGYTF
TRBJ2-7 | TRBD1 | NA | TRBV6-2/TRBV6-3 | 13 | TGTGCCAGCAGCTGGACAGGGGACTACGAGCAGTACTTC | CASSWTGDYEQYF
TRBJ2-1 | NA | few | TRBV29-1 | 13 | TGCAGCGTTGAGGCCCAGACTATAAATGAGCAGTTCTTC | CSVEAQTINEQFF
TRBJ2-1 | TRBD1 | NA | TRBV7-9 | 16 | TGTGCCAGCAGCTTAGCTGGACAGGGGGTGGGTAATGAGCAGTTCTTC | CASSLAGQGVGNEQFF
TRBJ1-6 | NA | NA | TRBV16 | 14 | TGTGCCAGCAGCCAATACAGCGATAATTCACCCCTCCACTTT | CASSQYSDNSPLHF
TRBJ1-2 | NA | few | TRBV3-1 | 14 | TGTGCCAGCCGCCCTAGACAGGAGATCTATGGCTACACCTTC | CASRPRQEIYGYTF
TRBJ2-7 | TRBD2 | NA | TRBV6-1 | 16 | TGTGCCAGCAGTGCTGGACTAGCGGGAGGGCCCCACGAGCAGTACTTC | CASSAGLAGGPHEQYF
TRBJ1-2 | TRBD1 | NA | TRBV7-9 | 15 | TGTGCCAGCAGCTTAGGCGGGACAGACGACTATGGCTACACCTTC | CASSLGGTDDYGYTF
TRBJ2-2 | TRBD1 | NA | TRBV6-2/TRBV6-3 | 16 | TGTGCCAGCAGTTATTATCCCAGGGGGCGCGACGGGGAGCTGTTTTTT | CASSYYPRGRDGELFF
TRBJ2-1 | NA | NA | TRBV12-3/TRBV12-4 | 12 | TGTGCCAGCAGTGCCCGAGCTCATGAGCAGTTCTTC | CASSARAHEQFF
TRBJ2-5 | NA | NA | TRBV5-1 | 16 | TGCGCCAGCAGCTGGGGGGCTGGGGGAGTCCGAGAGACCCAGTACTTC | CASSWGAGGVRETQYF
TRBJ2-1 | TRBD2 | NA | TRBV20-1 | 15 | TGCAGTGCTCGCGGGACTAGCGGAACCAACAATGAGCAGTTCTTC | CSARGTSGTNNEQFF
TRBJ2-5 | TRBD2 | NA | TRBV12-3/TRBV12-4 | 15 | TGTGCCAGCAGCCCAGCGGGAGCTACGAGAGAGACCCAGTACTTC | CASSPAGATRETQYF
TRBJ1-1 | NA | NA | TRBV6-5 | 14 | TGTGCCAGCAGTATTACCGGGAAGAACACTGAAGCTTTCTTT | CASSITGKNTEAFF
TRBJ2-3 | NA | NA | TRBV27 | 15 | TGTGCCAGCAGTGGGGGCGCAGGCCGCACAGATACGCAGTATTTT | CASSGGAGRTDTQYF
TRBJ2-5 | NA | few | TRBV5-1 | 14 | TGCGCCAGCAGCTTGCCAGCTTCAGGAGAGACCCAGTACTTC | CASSLPASGETQYF
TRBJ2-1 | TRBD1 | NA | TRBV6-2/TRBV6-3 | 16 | TGTGCCAGCCACCTCTCGGGACAGGGGAACTACAATGAGCAGTTCTTC | CASHLSGQGNYNEQFF
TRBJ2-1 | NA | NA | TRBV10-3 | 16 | TGTGCCATCAGTGGGGGGTCAGGACTGGAACACAATGAGCAGTTCTTC | CAISGGSGLEHNEQFF
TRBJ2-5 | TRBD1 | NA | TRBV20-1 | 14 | TGCAGTGCTCTACAGGGGTCCTCCAAAGAGACCCAGTACTTC | CSALQGSSKETQYF
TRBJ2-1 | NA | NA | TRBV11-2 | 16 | TGTGCCAGCAGTCAAAAGACTGCACTTGACTACAATGAGCAGTTCTTC | CASSQKTALDYNEQFF
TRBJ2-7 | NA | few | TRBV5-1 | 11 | TGCGCCAGCAGAGACGGATTCCGGCAGTACTTC | CASRDGFRQYF
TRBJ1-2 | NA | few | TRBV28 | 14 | TGTGCCAGCAGTTCCCTTCACAGCCTCTATGGCTACACCTTC | CASSSLHSLYGYTF
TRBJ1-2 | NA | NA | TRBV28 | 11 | TGTGCCAGCAGTTTAAGATATAGCTACACCTTC | CASSLRYSYTF
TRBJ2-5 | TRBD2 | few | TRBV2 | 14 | TGTGCCAGCTTACTAGCGGCGTACCAAGAGACCCAGTACTTC | CASLLAAYQETQYF
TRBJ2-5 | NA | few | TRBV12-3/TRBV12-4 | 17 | TGTGCCAGCAGTTTTGGGTCCTATGCGGGCTACGAAGAGACCCAGTACTTC | CASSFGSYAGYEETQYF
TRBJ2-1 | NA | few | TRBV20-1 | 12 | TGCAGTGTCAGGGGCAGTACCAATGAGCAGTTCTTC | CSVRGSTNEQFF
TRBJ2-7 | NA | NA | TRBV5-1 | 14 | TGCGCCAGCAGCTTGGCCACTAGCAAGTACGAGCAGTACTTC | CASSLATSKYEQYF